Detailed here is one TCR beta chain. The donors were all Caucasian adults (living in Nashville, Tennessee). The entry originates in a study of shared clonotypes between healthy human individuals. Germline V gene data show CDR1 as SGHVS and CDR2 as FQNEAQ. The length of the CDR3 is 11 residues. Trimming stripped 5 bases from V and 1 base from J, with 3 bases between. Assay execution took place at the deep level. Only in-frame clones appear in the TCRdb table, and some are missing; sequencing was by immunoSEQ multiplex PCR. The profile covers 470,000 or so clones, with approximately 78% appearing a single time and about 12% taken by the ten largest.

The rearrangement links TRBV7-8 to TRBJ2-7; D gene ambiguous. The sequenced sample consisted of PBMCs. The TCR sequence derives from a woman aged 40 to 55 in good health. Some clones in this sample may be carry-over from other donors' samples. DNA of the CDR3: TGTGCCAGCAGCGAGTCCTACGAGCAGTACTTC. This encodes CASSESYEQYF.